This T cell receptor beta chain was obtained from a study of T cells expressing NK-cell markers. Generation of TCR beta cDNA was performed by 5'RACE template switching incorporating UMIs. TCRdb reworked the 5' RACE reads into one entry per CDR3 protein, no DNA. The specimen's table records around 380,000 distinct CDR3 sequences. The germline CDR1 and CDR2 sequences are SGHTA and FQGNSA. This CDR3 is 15 amino acids long. Study-wide results and caveats: Of the CD8+ T cells in more than five donors, roughly 1.0-7.0% belonged to dominant NKG2C+ clonotypes.

As concerns this clonotype: Its matching antigen is unknown.

The chain carries TRBV7-2 and TRBJ1-4; TCRdb's D gene call, TRBD1, goes unchecked for lack of DNA. The sequence came from a woman between 45 and 65 years old in good health. Sequences were obtained from blood T cells: a sorted CD56 or NKG2C T cell subset, CD4+ or CD8+ T cells, or bulk PBMC T cells (not recorded which). CDR3 sequence: CASSFDRGEGEKLFF.